This T cell receptor beta chain was retrieved from a study of T-cell reconstitution after alpha-beta-depleted transplantation in children. Germline CDR1 MNHEY, CDR2 SVGEGT. This CDR3 spans 14 amino acids. The ends were cut back, 6 bases at V and 3 bases at J, with 15 bases in the middle. Preparation of the TCRbeta library involved a method that used unique molecular identifiers. MiXCR, run by TCRdb on the PCR reads, gives a single entry per CDR3 protein. The data show more than 450,000 distinct CDR3 sequences, about 16% seen once. The sequence was collected from a human donor who donated a stem cell graft to a child with acute lymphoblastic leukemia. This chain links TRBV6-2 or TRBV6-3 with TRBJ2-7; possibly TRBD1 for D (5 bases). Material: PBMCs from the stem cell graft donor, obtained from the stem cell graft. The CDR3 region has the DNA TGTGCCAGCAGCGTCAGACAGAACGACTACGAGCAGTACTTC. It is translated as CASSVRQNDYEQYF.